One TCR beta chain is described in this entry. Reverse transcription used roughly 0.45 to 1 ug RNA and random hexamers. The amplification used immunoSEQ multiplex PCR on TCR beta CDR3; it spanned 54 Vbeta and 13 Jbeta. Using its own MiXCR run on the immunoSEQ multiplex PCR reads, TCRdb lists one record per CDR3 protein. Among 120,000 to 150,000 distinct CDR3 sequences listed, around 94% were seen once. The data belong to a study of CD8 T cells in Susac syndrome. Deletions cut 1 base from V and 4 bases from J, with 13 bases between. The CDR3 extends over 15 amino acids. Germline loops: CDR1 SNHLY, CDR2 FYNNEI. Blood CD8+ and CD4+ T cells underwent high-throughput TCR beta sequencing. The study used healthy donors as controls matched for age and sex. FACS enriched CD8+ TEMRA cells, while bulk CD8+ and CD4+ were negatively isolated.

Sequenced sample: CD4+ T cells from PBMCs. This TCR came from a human donor in good health. The chain couples TRBV2 to TRBJ1-1; D may be TRBD1 (5 bases). The CDR3 is CASSEEWGSGTEAFF. CDR3 nucleotide sequence: TGTGCCAGCAGTGAAGAATGGGGCTCCGGCACTGAAGCTTTCTTT.